These T cell receptor beta chains were read from a single sample in a study of human T cells and chemical hapten exposure. TCRdb passed the RACE reads through MiXCR, listing each CDR3 protein once. This sample has fewer than 100,000 distinct CDR3 sequences, with around a tenth found just once. The source material was whole blood, sampled in connection with sensitization to the hapten diphenylcyclopropenone (DPC). All receptors come from a man younger than 30 with alopecia areata. Some clones in this sample may be carry-over from other donors' samples. The CDR3 runs from the conserved cysteine through the conserved F or W. Fields, in order: V gene, J gene, CDR3 protein.

v_gene: TRBV29-1
j_gene: TRBJ2-3
CDR3aa: CSVAGGTTDTQYF

v_gene: TRBV20-1
j_gene: TRBJ1-2
CDR3aa: CSAIPRYSANYGYTF

v_gene: TRBV7-3
j_gene: TRBJ2-5
CDR3aa: CASSLSHALETQYF

v_gene: TRBV29-1
j_gene: TRBJ1-4
CDR3aa: CSVGRDRHNEKLFF

v_gene: TRBV5-4
j_gene: TRBJ2-5
CDR3aa: CASSLGLARETQYF

v_gene: TRBV20-1
j_gene: TRBJ2-4
CDR3aa: CSARDGLSEGVAKNIQYF

v_gene: TRBV20-1
j_gene: TRBJ1-1
CDR3aa: CSARDPWLTGTNTEAFF

v_gene: TRBV7-6
j_gene: TRBJ2-5
CDR3aa: CASSLRQGPETQYF

v_gene: TRBV18
j_gene: TRBJ1-1
CDR3aa: CASSKGQLMNTEAFF

v_gene: TRBV6-2/TRBV6-3
j_gene: TRBJ2-6
CDR3aa: CASSYSRPSGANVLTF

v_gene: TRBV11-2
j_gene: TRBJ1-5
CDR3aa: CASSFTADQPQHF

v_gene: TRBV27
j_gene: TRBJ1-1
CDR3aa: CASSPYRGERKAFF

v_gene: TRBV6-5
j_gene: TRBJ2-4
CDR3aa: CASSYSTGNIQYF

v_gene: TRBV6-5
j_gene: TRBJ1-2
CDR3aa: CASSNPGPDGYTF

v_gene: TRBV6-1
j_gene: TRBJ2-2
CDR3aa: CASTQGDRVTGELFF

v_gene: TRBV5-4
j_gene: TRBJ2-5
CDR3aa: CASSETTGEETQYF

v_gene: TRBV2
j_gene: TRBJ1-1
CDR3aa: CASSELRDRGTEAFF

v_gene: TRBV12-2
j_gene: TRBJ1-1
CDR3aa: CASRLPGGVVGTEAFF

v_gene: TRBV20-1
j_gene: TRBJ1-1
CDR3aa: CSVMTVNTEAFF

v_gene: TRBV12-3/TRBV12-4
j_gene: TRBJ2-3
CDR3aa: CASSLSGQGPDTQYF